This T cell receptor (beta chain) was documented in a study of blood T cell repertoires in COVID-19. Study summary: The origin of the acute and convalescent COVID-19 samples was the United States, Italy and Spain. From T cells, B-cell-depleted T cells, or PBMCs came the material, which was cDNA or gDNA.

This clone was seen only once. In the source study's methods: Using reference gene primer amplification, nucleated cell counts were estimated. Data came from immunoSEQ multiplex PCR; TCRdb stores just in-frame clones and leaves some out. From that table come the V and J calls and clone size; the DNA was used to work out D and trimming. The table lists some 260,000 clones, more than 65% of them singletons, with 3.1% in the top ten. The material sequenced was peripheral blood. This clonotype originated in a woman aged 18-29 years with acute or convalescent COVID-19.

Written as DNA, the CDR3 is TGCGCCAGCAGCGGGAGGACTAGCGGGCTCTACAATGAGCAGTTCTTC. Protein: CASSGRTSGLYNEQFF. This sequence joins TRBV10-1 and TRBJ2-1; 11 bases match TRBD2. The CDR3 consists of 16 residues. V shed 6 bases and J 3 bases; nucleotides not matched to a gene: 7. The germline V gene encodes CDR1 WNHNN and CDR2 SYGVQD (reference sequence).